This entry concerns a single TCR beta chain. This clonotype was counted between two and nine times. Its binding antigen is unknown. It has no much larger one-base neighbor in the sample; base qualities were not kept. Interpreted using the paper, the time point label stands for: newly diagnosed GD, antithyroid drugs for less than 3 months. For both TCR sequencing and RNA sequencing, RNA was extracted from PBMCs in TRIzol. Graves' disease was diagnosed according to American Thyroid Association guidelines. The patients came from an endocrinology department in Xi'an, China. From each patient, around 9.3 milliliters of peripheral blood was collected into an EDTA anticoagulant tube. Ficoll Paque Plus density gradient separation was used to isolate PBMCs, and no further T cell sorting was performed. An Agilent 2100 Bioanalyzer and agarose gel were used to check RNA quality, while a NanoDrop 2000 measured RNA concentration.

This entry is derived from a study of regulatory T cells in long-lasting Graves disease (dated by TCRdb to the early 2020s). About the study as a whole: Antithyroid drugs had been taken for less than 3 months by newly diagnosed Graves' disease patients. This study used TCR sequencing and RNA sequencing of peripheral blood to compare persistent Graves' disease patients against newly diagnosed Graves' disease patients. The study was registered as a clinical trial and conducted in China. A total of 33 samples underwent TCR sequencing, from about 13 patients with persistent Graves' disease and 20 or so patients with newly diagnosed Graves' disease.

Points the paper makes about the study in general: Sequencing and analysis were restricted to the TCR beta chain. As a limitation, the authors acknowledged that the small sample size may reduce accuracy. Only peripheral blood was studied, because thyroid tissue, the primary lesion, was inaccessible. A larger number of public clonotypes was shared among persistent patients (around 2,500) than among newly diagnosed patients (around 890). Lower TCR Shannon entropy and fewer highly expanded clones were observed in persistent Graves' disease patients than in newly diagnosed patients, which suggested clonal expansion. TRBV28, TRBJ1-2 and TRBJ2-5 were preferentially used in persistent disease, while TRBV20-1 and TRBJ2-1 were favored in newly diagnosed disease.

Library construction relied on multiplex PCR. Sequencing used an Illumina HiSeq 4000. To build TCR beta libraries, CDR3 regions were amplified by Arm-PCR using iRepertoire HTBI primers. Before sequencing, the PCR products went through gel purification. Per the source publication's procedure: Across samples, 60 to 80 TRBV and over 11 TRBJ segments were identified and used for gene usage analysis of CDR3 amino acid clonotypes. COPE and FqMerger were used to merge the filtered high-quality paired reads into contigs. Contigs were aligned with BLAST to IMGT TRBV, TRBD and TRBJ reference genes, and CDR3 was defined per IMGT. Any clonotype with a frequency above 0.1% was classified as a highly expanded clone. Shannon entropy was used to measure repertoire diversity, and the Gini coefficient was used to measure V-J evenness. Clonotypes shared by more than one individual were considered public. TCRdb itself trimmed the public reads at Q25 with fastp, ran MiXCR and retained productive beta chains. Each CDR3 protein gets just one entry, which takes the most common genes and DNA from the rows behind it. The V and J calls here are based on TCRdb, not the publication. The sample yields 400,000 to 550,000 distinct CDR3 sequences; roughly 15% were counted once. The ten largest make up 9.5% to 12% of the sample.

V trim: 6 bases; J trim: 1 base; unmatched bases: 10. Reading from cysteine to phenylalanine, the CDR3 counts 15 amino acids. The kept DNA is CDR3 alone, 45 bases in frame from the first base. CDR1 and CDR2 are drawn from the germline V gene (reference sequence): DFQATT, SNEGSKA. This sample was shared with a second study, whose subject was T cells in Graves' hyperthyroidism and ophthalmopathy. According to the second study: Stable Graves' hyperthyroidism was defined as the absence of progression to ophthalmopathy over 18 months of follow-up. The hyperthyroidism patients were between 18 and 65 years old and newly diagnosed, with a disease duration of less than 2 months. Exclusion was applied to patients with uncontrolled infections, other autoimmune diseases, pregnancy or lactation. Diagnoses were based on clinical symptoms, serum thyroxine and TRAb, thyroid ultrasound and orbital computed tomography. For the first round of RT-PCR on the TCR CDR3, the HTBI primer set was used together with the Qiagen OneStep RT-PCR kit. Most expanded thyroid clonotypes (frequency above 0.001) were also detected in blood, a finding suggesting that blood repertoires may reflect thyroid immune responses. Ophthalmopathy was separated from stable hyperthyroidism by a 13 V-J signature model, with over 85% sensitivity and approximately 81% specificity obtained in cross-validation and 80%/75% obtained in testing. In validation, the model predicted progression to ophthalmopathy with roughly 70% sensitivity and less than 75% specificity, a median of about 6 months before onset. To identify TCR V-J signatures that set the groups apart, the researchers used a discovery cohort of 100 patients, made up of around 42 with Graves' ophthalmopathy and around 58 with stable Graves' hyperthyroidism. An independent validation cohort of under 20 hyperthyroidism patients and about 15 patients who later progressed to ophthalmopathy tested prospective prediction of ophthalmopathy. The 100 discovery patients were randomly split 7:3 into training and test sets. The study also compared thyroid tissue and blood T-cell repertoires from about six Graves' hyperthyroidism patients. After blood sampling, hyperthyroidism patients were treated with methimazole at a starting dose of 30 mg daily, and ophthalmopathy patients were treated with high-dose intravenous methylprednisolone. Libraries were constructed in a second round of multiplex PCR, after which size selection and purification were carried out. Libraries were sequenced paired-end with 100 bp reads on an Illumina HiSeq2000. SOAPnuke was used to process the raw data, throwing out any read that contained adapters or uncalled bases, had a mean Phred below 15, or lacked an exact constant-primer or identifier match. COPE v1.2.5 was used to merge high-quality paired reads, and clonotypes were defined as unique nucleotide sequences. MiTCR v1.1 was used to align clonotypes to the IMGT TRBV, TRBD and TRBJ reference segments. The analysis was restricted to V-J combinations with a frequency above 0.0001, which together covered 99% to 99.2% of the repertoires. A TCS score was defined as the ratio of F50 (clonal expansion) to E x V (chaos), with BLOSUM62-based TCRdist applied between CDR3 peptides within each V-J. Welch's t-statistics and random forest reduced roughly 530 V-J features to under 15, which were used in a naive Bayes classifier (R e1071). No statistical method was used to fix the sample size in advance, and group allocation was not hidden from the investigators. According to the paper, TCR Vbeta CDR3 sequencing was carried out on about 140 peripheral blood samples, which came from some 41 ophthalmopathy, under 80 hyperthyroidism and approximately 17 progressor patients.

Recombination joined TRBV20-1 with TRBJ2-3, with 7 bases aligning to TRBD2. The receptor comes from a woman aged 25 to 39 with Graves disease. Donor details come from another sample of the same person, matched by shared clones. Here the sequenced sample was peripheral blood mononuclear cells (PBMCs), taken at new diagnosis, from a patient treated with antithyroid drugs. The DNA sequence is as follows: TGCAGTGCCCATCCCGCGGGAGCAGGCACAGATACGCAGTATTTT. Its product reads: CSAHPAGAGTDTQYF.